The sample holds a few counts of the clone carrying this T cell receptor beta chain. This sample was included in a study of T-cell reconstitution after alpha-beta-depleted transplantation in children. V trimming: 6 bases; J trimming: 3 bases; junction bases outside the gene matches: 5. The CDR3 contains 15 residues. Per germline, CDR1 KGHSH and CDR2 LQKENI. Unique molecular identifiers were incorporated into the prepared TCRbeta library. TCRdb re-derived calls from the PCR reads in MiXCR, one entry per CDR3 protein. The data show about 350,000 distinct CDR3 sequences, about an eighth seen once. This TCR came from a human donor who donated a stem cell graft to a child with Fanconi anemia. The J gene is TRBJ1-6, the V gene TRBV18, with 7 bases lining up with TRBD1. The sample was PBMCs, taken from the stem cell graft. The CDR3 loop reads CASSPDRDYNSPLHF. CDR3 in DNA: TGTGCCAGCTCGCCTGACAGGGACTATAATTCACCCCTCCACTTT.